What follows are 20 T cell receptor beta chains derived from one specimen sequenced in a study of blood T cell repertoires in COVID-19. Data came from immunoSEQ multiplex PCR; TCRdb stores just in-frame clones and leaves some out. The sample lists fewer than 350,000 clones, about 85% occurring once. The sequencing sample was made of PBMCs or T cells enriched from blood (not recorded which). The receptors here all came from a woman in her 30s who had been exposed to COVID-19.

The genes are TRBV27 and TRBJ2-3; D is unclear. This CDR3 is built from 15 residues. CDR1 MNHEY and CDR2 SMNVEV come from the germline V gene (reference sequence). V lost 6 bases, J lost 2 bases, and 15 bases lay in between. The CDR3 nucleotides are TGTGCCAGCAGCGCCCGCAGAATACCCACAGATACGCAGTATTTT. It codes for CASSARRIPTDTQYF.

The CDR3 DNA sequence: TGTGCCAGCAGTCTTTACCTCGGACAGGGGCAAGCAGCTAATGAAAAACTGTTTTTT. Translation: CASSLYLGQGQAANEKLFF. The chain recombines TRBV6-6 with TRBJ1-4; TRBD1 agrees at 9 bases. CDR3 length equals 19 residues. V lost 5 bases and J lost 3; bases outside the gene matches: 16. Germline CDR1 is MNHNY and CDR2 is SVGAGI (reference sequence).

The chain couples TRBV7-6 to TRBJ1-3; D is uncertain. CDR1 is SGHVS, CDR2 FNYEAQ, per germline. Trimming removed 5 bases at V and 0 bases at J, with 14 bases between. This CDR3 region has 16 residues. CDR3 sequence (DNA): TGTGCCAGCAGCCCAATAAGCGGTCTCTCTGGAAACACCATATATTTT. Translated, it gives CASSPISGLSGNTIYF.

The V call is TRBV18, the J call TRBJ1-1; 11 bases fit TRBD1. Trimming took 8 bases from V and 5 from J; bases not matched to a gene: 7. The CDR3 length is 14 residues. Germline-derived CDR1 and CDR2 are KGHSH and LQKENI. CDR3: CASERGQGATEAFF. CDR3 coding DNA: TGTGCCAGCGAACGTGGACAGGGGGCTACTGAAGCTTTCTTT.

The chain recombines TRBV4-3 with TRBJ2-6; TRBD1 matches at 10 bases. J was trimmed by 2 bases and V by 0 bases; bases with no gene match: 4. Germline lookup yields CDR1 LGHNA and CDR2 YSLEER. This CDR3 contains 18 residues. CDR3 region: CASSQEGQGSAGANVLTF. For the CDR3, the DNA is TGCGCCAGCAGCCAAGAGGGACAGGGGAGCGCTGGGGCCAACGTCCTGACTTTC.

The V gene is TRBV3-1 (or the pseudogene TRBV3-2), the J gene TRBJ2-3; 9 bases map to TRBD1. The CDR3 spans 17 residues. J lost 0 bases, V lost 3 bases, and 7 bases had no gene match. Looked up from germline, CDR1 is LGHDT and CDR2 is YNNKEL (reference sequence). The CDR3 DNA reads as TGTGCCAGCAGCCACGGACGGACAGGGGCAAGCACAGATACGCAGTATTTT. It codes for CASSHGRTGASTDTQYF.

This chain joins TRBV11-2 and TRBJ2-7; D uncertain. The CDR3 totals 14 residues. CDR1 is SGHAT and CDR2 is FQNNGV in the germline V gene. V was shortened by 1 base and J by 1 base, with 8 bases between the two germline ends. CDR3 nucleotides: TGTGCCAGCAGCTTAGGGCCACAATCCTACGAGCAGTACTTC. Amino acids: CASSLGPQSYEQYF.

In DNA form, the CDR3 reads TGTGCCAGCTTCCGACAGGGAGGAACTGAAGCTTTCTTT. Residues: CASFRQGGTEAFF. The J gene is TRBJ1-1, the V gene TRBV2; 7 bases align to TRBD1. This CDR3 is built from 13 residues. Trimming took 8 bases from V and 5 from J; bases not matched to a gene: 8. Germline V gene sequence: CDR1 SNHLY, CDR2 FYNNEI.

The chain carries TRBV11-3 and TRBJ2-1; 7 bases fit TRBD2. This CDR3 has 14 residues. Germline CDR1 and CDR2: SGHNT and YENEEA. V gave up 3 bases and J gave up 5 bases; unmatched junction bases: 4. As DNA, the CDR3 is TGTGCCAGCAGCTTGGCGGGGGTAAACAATGAGCAGTTCTTC. Residues: CASSLAGVNNEQFF. Using reference TRBV11-3 and TRBJ2-1 for the parts outside the CDR3, the full variable domain is EAGVVQSPRYKIIEKKQPVAFWCNPISGHNTLYWYLQNLGQGPELLIRYENEEAVDDSQLPKDRFSAERLKGVDSTLKIQPAELGDSAVYLCASSLAGVNNEQFFGPGTRLTVL.

The J gene is TRBJ2-3, the V gene TRBV2; unclear D gene. Germline-derived CDR1 and CDR2 are SNHLY and FYNNEI. The CDR3 loop spans 15 amino acids. The V end was cut by 8 bases, the J end by 4 bases, with 19 bases between. Here the CDR3 DNA reads TGTGCCAGCGCGTCTAGTCCGGTTGTTGCAGATACGCAGTATTTT. This sequence encodes CASASSPVVADTQYF. Using reference TRBV2 and TRBJ2-3 for the parts outside the CDR3, the full variable domain is EPEVTQTPSHQVTQMGQEVILRCVPISNHLYFYWYRQILGQKVEFLVSFYNNEISEKSEIFDDQFSVERPDGSNFTLKIRSTKLEDSAMYFCASASSPVVADTQYFGPGTRLTVL.

This clone was seen only a few times. This chain uses TRBV5-1 with TRBJ1-3; D perhaps matches TRBD1 (6 bases). V was clipped by 0 bases and J by 4 bases, with 11 bases between them. CDR1 is SGHRS, CDR2 YFSETQ, per germline. The CDR3 runs to 15 residues. The CDR3 spells CASSLGDRLGNTIYF. The CDR3 region has the DNA TGCGCCAGCAGCTTGGGAGACAGGTTAGGAAACACCATATATTTT.

The chain joins TRBV5-6 to TRBJ2-2; D is possibly TRBD1 (6 bases). V lost 3 bases to trimming and J lost 4 bases, with 10 bases between them. This CDR3 is 14 amino acids long. The germline gives CDR1 SGHDT, CDR2 YYEEEE. The CDR3 coding sequence is TGTGCCAGCAGCTGGGACATCCTCACCGGGGAGCTGTTTTTT. Translating it yields CASSWDILTGELFF.

This rearrangement joins TRBV30 to TRBJ2-2; no reliable D call. The CDR3 totals 14 residues. Trimming pared 0 bases from V and 6 bases from J, leaving 11 bases between. The germline gives CDR1 GTSNPN, CDR2 SVGIG (reference sequence). The CDR3 loop reads CAWSVRVRAGELFF. The CDR3 DNA reads as TGTGCCTGGAGTGTCCGCGTCCGCGCCGGGGAGCTGTTTTTT.

The chain has TRBV5-4 and TRBJ2-1; 9 bases match TRBD2. Germline lookup yields CDR1 SGHNT and CDR2 YYREEE (reference sequence). Trimming took 5 bases from V and 6 from J; bases not matched to a gene: 9. There are 15 residues in the CDR3. CDR3 nucleotides: TGTGCCAGCAGTCCTCGACTAGCGGATACCAATGAGCAGTTCTTC. Amino acids: CASSPRLADTNEQFF.

This clone has a count of ten or more. This chain connects TRBV19 to TRBJ1-3, with 8 bases lining up with TRBD1. Germline loops: CDR1 LNHDA, CDR2 SQIVND (reference sequence). The ends lost 7 bases at V and 0 bases at J; junction bases unmatched: 5. The CDR3 runs to 15 residues. The CDR3 sequence is CASTLDRVSGNTIYF. The CDR3 bases are TGTGCCAGTACCTTGGACAGGGTCTCTGGAAACACCATATATTTT.

The CDR3 protein is CASSYSQGRSTDTQYF. The DNA of the CDR3 is TGTGCCAGCAGTTATTCGCAGGGGCGATCCACAGATACGCAGTATTTT. This chain uses TRBV6-9 with TRBJ2-3; tentative D call: TRBD1 (6 bases). Germline V lookup: CDR1 MNHGY, CDR2 SVAAGI. This CDR3 has 16 amino acids. Trimming removed 0 bases from V and 2 bases from J, with 12 bases in between.

The chain employs TRBV9 and TRBJ2-3; TRBD1 might be the D (8 bases). V lost 0 bases and J lost 5, with 13 bases in between. Germline-derived CDR1 and CDR2 are SGDLS and YYNGEE. The CDR3 length is 15 residues. CDR3 DNA: TGTGCCAGCAGCGTAGGACAGGGGAGGGGAGATACGCAGTATTTT. It is translated as CASSVGQGRGDTQYF.

The table lists this clone with a few counts. The chain carries TRBV4-3 and TRBJ2-5, with TRBD2 matching 7 bases. The CDR3 sequence is 14 residues long. Looked up from germline, CDR1 is LGHNA and CDR2 is YSLEER. The V and J ends lost 0 bases and 3 bases, in that order; junction bases with no gene match: 1. CDR3 protein: CASSQESGEETQYF. The CDR3 DNA sequence: TGCGCCAGCAGCCAAGAAAGCGGGGAAGAGACCCAGTACTTC.

This clone was seen a single time. The chain has TRBV21-1 and TRBJ2-3; whether TRBD2, the table's D call, matches the DNA was not checked. TRBV21-1 is a listed pseudogene. This CDR3 spans 14 amino acids. CDR3 bases: TGTGCCAGCAGCAAAGTTCCGGGAGGGGATACGCAGTATTTT. Its protein is CASSKVPGGDTQYF.

J is TRBJ1-3 and V is TRBV28, with D perhaps TRBD1 (5 bases). V was clipped by 5 bases and J by 0 bases, with 8 bases between them. Germline V lookup: CDR1 MDHEN, CDR2 SYDVKM. CDR3 length: 14 amino acids. This CDR3 is CASSETVSGNTIYF. CDR3 DNA sequence: TGTGCCAGCAGTGAGACAGTCTCTGGAAACACCATATATTTT.